The 20 T cell receptor beta chains in this list originate from one sample, sequenced in a study of cytomegalovirus exposure and HLA in healthy donors. Researchers ran the PCR with 60 Vbeta and 13 Jbeta primers. Profiled with immunoSEQ multiplex PCR; TCRdb holds only in-frame clones, not every one. Among fewer than 200,000 clones listed, 60% to 80% were seen once. The specimen was PBMCs. These receptors all stem from a man aged 35 to 55 in good health and CMV-seropositive.

J is TRBJ2-5 and V is TRBV29-1; no firm D call. This CDR3 has 12 residues. The germline V gene has CDR1 SQVTM and CDR2 ANQGSEA. Trimming removed 2 bases at V and 4 bases at J, with 8 bases between. The CDR3 DNA reads as TGCAGCGTTGAAAAACAGATAGAGACCCAGTACTTC. Amino acid sequence: CSVEKQIETQYF.

This chain joins TRBV5-1 and TRBJ1-3, with 10 nucleotides matching TRBD1. Unmatched junction bases numbered 13, after V lost 4 bases and J lost 0 bases. The CDR3 has 19 residues. CDR1 and CDR2 from the germline V gene are SGHRS and YFSETQ. The CDR3 spells CASSERTGGYGSSGNTIYF. The CDR3 bases are TGCGCCAGCAGCGAGAGGACAGGGGGTTATGGGAGCTCTGGAAACACCATATATTTT.

This chain joins TRBV5-1 and TRBJ2-2; weak D call: TRBD2 (5 bases). Per germline, CDR1 SGHRS and CDR2 YFSETQ. This CDR3 has 12 amino acids. Trimming left V 7 bases short and J 9 bases short, with 13 bases between. The CDR3 DNA reads TGCGCCAGCTCGGGCGCGGGTCGGGAGCTGTTTTTT. Amino acids: CASSGAGRELFF.

The chain employs TRBV7-3 and TRBJ2-1, with 12 bases aligning to TRBD2. Germline V gene lookup returns CDR1 SGHTA and CDR2 FQGTGA. The CDR3 covers 14 residues. J was trimmed by 7 bases and V by 5 bases; bases with no gene match: 3. CDR3 sequence: CASSVGTSGNEQFF. In DNA form, the CDR3 reads TGTGCCAGCAGCGTTGGGACTAGCGGGAATGAGCAGTTCTTC.

V usage is TRBV7-9 and J usage is TRBJ1-2; D not certain. Per the germline V gene, CDR1 is SEHNR and CDR2 is FQNEAQ (reference sequence). Trimming stripped 1 base from V and 5 bases from J, with 8 bases between. The CDR3 runs to 13 residues. For the CDR3, the DNA is TGTGCCAGCAGCTTAGTTGCGGGGTATGGCTACACCTTC. This codes for CASSLVAGYGYTF.

The CDR3 sequence is CASRHRDRLLSGANVLTF. The CDR3 bases are TGTGCCAGCAGGCACCGGGACAGGCTACTCTCTGGGGCCAACGTCCTGACTTTC. The genes are TRBV2 and TRBJ2-6; TRBD1 agrees at 8 bases. V gave up 6 bases and J gave up 0 bases; unmatched junction bases: 10. The CDR3 is 18 residues long. The germline gives CDR1 SNHLY, CDR2 FYNNEI.

V is TRBV7-9 and J is TRBJ2-1; 11 nucleotides agree with TRBD2. The germline V gene encodes CDR1 SEHNR and CDR2 FQNEAQ (reference sequence). The CDR3 runs to 15 residues. The V gene end was trimmed by 5 bases and the J gene end by 6 bases; junction bases not matched to a gene: 6. CDR3 loop: CASSRGTSGFNEQFF. The CDR3, as DNA: TGTGCCAGCAGCCGAGGGACTAGCGGTTTCAATGAGCAGTTCTTC.

This clone has just a few counts. Different DNA sequences within this sample yield the same CDR3. The genes are TRBV5-1 and TRBJ2-1; D ambiguous. CDR3 length equals 13 residues. Trimming shortened V by 0 bases and J by 5 bases, and 6 bases separated the two germline ends. Germline V lookup: CDR1 SGHRS, CDR2 YFSETQ. CDR3 nucleotides: TGCGCCAGCAGCTTGGCAGGTAACAATGAGCAGTTCTTC. This gives the protein CASSLAGNNEQFF.

The chain employs TRBV19 and TRBJ1-4; 10 bases align to TRBD1. Germline V gives CDR1 LNHDA, CDR2 SQIVND (reference sequence). The CDR3 runs 14 residues. V was pared by 6 bases and J by 7 bases, with 5 bases of the junction left unmatched. CDR3 amino acids: CASRPDRGPEKLFF. The DNA of the CDR3 is TGTGCCAGTAGACCTGACAGGGGGCCTGAAAAACTGTTTTTT.

The chain has TRBV19 and TRBJ2-5; 12 bases match TRBD2. The CDR3 consists of 15 residues. The V gene's germline CDR1 is LNHDA and CDR2 SQIVND (reference sequence). Germline trimming cut 5 bases from V and 3 bases from J; bases unmatched to any gene: 4. The CDR3 is CASSSRTSGKETQYF. CDR3 nucleotide sequence: TGTGCCAGTAGTTCTCGGACTAGCGGGAAAGAGACCCAGTACTTC.

Regarding this clone: This specimen includes other DNA sequences encoding the same CDR3. The V gene is TRBV5-6, the J gene TRBJ2-1; D possibly corresponds to TRBD1 (5 bases). The CDR3 is made up of 14 amino acids. Germline V CDR1 and CDR2: SGHDT, YYEEEE. The V end lost 2 bases, the J end lost 1 base, and 7 bases lay between the germline ends. CDR3 nucleotides: TGTGCCAGCAGCTTAGGGGCGTCCTACAATGAGCAGTTCTTC. Its translation: CASSLGASYNEQFF. The full variable domain, in which reference TRBV5-6 and TRBJ2-1 provide the parts outside the CDR3, is DAGVTQSPTHLIKTRGQQVTLRCSPKSGHDTVSWYQQALGQGPQFIFQYYEEEERQRGNFPDRFSGHQFPNYSSELNVNALLLGDSALYLCASSLGASYNEQFFGPGTRLTVL.

The J gene is TRBJ1-1, the V gene TRBV14; no reliable D call. This CDR3 comprises 13 residues. V gave up 0 bases and J gave up 5 bases, with 7 bases separating them. Per the germline V gene, CDR1 is SGHDN and CDR2 is FVKESK. This chain's CDR3 is CASSQDRRTEAFF. The CDR3 DNA sequence: TGTGCCAGCAGCCAAGATAGGAGGACTGAAGCTTTCTTT.

As for this clone: Other nucleotide sequences in the sample specify the same CDR3. The J gene is TRBJ2-5, the V gene TRBV7-8; 9 nucleotides match TRBD1. CDR3 length: 16 residues. With V trimmed by 4 bases and J by 1 base, 7 bases remained unmatched. Germline loops: CDR1 SGHVS, CDR2 FQNEAQ. CDR3: CASSSRQGGLQETQYF. CDR3 in DNA: TGTGCCAGCAGCTCACGACAGGGGGGTCTCCAAGAGACCCAGTACTTC.

The rearrangement uses TRBV18 and TRBJ2-1, with 9 bases lining up with TRBD1. This CDR3 is built from 15 residues. The V gene's germline CDR1 is KGHSH and CDR2 LQKENI. V trimming: 2 bases; J trimming: 5 bases; junction bases outside the gene matches: 4. The CDR3 DNA reads as TGTGCCAGCTCACCAAGGGACAGGGTTGACAATGAGCAGTTCTTC. Its protein product is CASSPRDRVDNEQFF.

The chain couples TRBV5-1 to TRBJ2-3; D remains ambiguous. Trimming shortened V by 4 bases and J by 5 bases, and 8 bases separated the two germline ends. Germline V gives CDR1 SGHRS, CDR2 YFSETQ. The CDR3 length is 12 residues. The CDR3 coding sequence is TGCGCCAGCAGCCTAGAGGAAGATACGCAGTATTTT. Its translation: CASSLEEDTQYF.

The count of this clone is one. The chain carries TRBV13 and TRBJ2-2; the match to TRBD1 covers 9 bases. The V and J ends lost 4 bases and 3 bases, in that order; junction bases with no gene match: 3. The length of the CDR3 is 15 residues. Germline values: CDR1 PRHDT, CDR2 FYEKMQ (reference sequence). CDR3 region: CASSSGDRDTGELFF. The CDR3 nucleotides read TGTGCCAGCAGCTCTGGGGACAGGGACACCGGGGAGCTGTTTTTT.

This clone was seen more than once but under ten times. The V gene is TRBV12-5, the J gene TRBJ1-5; the D is unclear. Per germline, CDR1 LGHNT and CDR2 FRNRAP. V was pared by 7 bases and J by 4 bases, with 11 bases between. The CDR3 is 13 residues long. CDR3 DNA sequence: TGTGCTAGTGCACAGAGCCTTAATCAGCCCCAGCATTTT. This gives the protein CASAQSLNQPQHF. The entire variable domain, with the rest obtained from reference TRBV12-5 and TRBJ1-5, is as follows: DARVTQTPRHKVTEMGQEVTMRCQPILGHNTVFWYRQTMMQGLELLAYFRNRAPLDDSGMPKDRFSAEMPDATLATLKIQPSEPRDSAVYFCASAQSLNQPQHFGDGTRLSIL.

The chain has TRBV5-1 and TRBJ2-7; 7 bases are shared with TRBD1. Trimming at V came to 4 bases and at J to 3 bases, leaving 4 bases not matched to a gene. This CDR3 has 13 amino acids. Looked up from germline, CDR1 is SGHRS and CDR2 is YFSETQ. In DNA, the CDR3 is TGCGCCAGCAGCCAGGGGGTCCACTACGAGCAGTACTTC. Translated, it gives CASSQGVHYEQYF.

CDR3 nucleotide sequence: TGTGCCAGCAGTGGGACTACATTCTACGAGCAGTACTTC. Translated: CASSGTTFYEQYF. The gene calls are TRBV6-1 and TRBJ2-7; perhaps TRBD2 as D (6 bases). V lost 4 bases and J lost 3, with 10 bases in between. CDR1 MNHNS and CDR2 SASEGT come from the germline V gene. This CDR3 region has 13 residues.

There are a few counts of this clone. The V gene is TRBV14, the J gene TRBJ2-7, with no clear D. This CDR3 spans 17 amino acids. CDR1 and CDR2 from the germline V gene are SGHDN and FVKESK. V was trimmed by 0 bases and J by 0 bases, leaving 15 bases between them. CDR3 DNA sequence: TGTGCCAGCAGCCAAGATCTTTCCCCAGGCTACTCCTACGAGCAGTACTTC. Amino acid sequence: CASSQDLSPGYSYEQYF.